Listed here are 28 T cell receptor beta chains from one sample, sequenced in a study of blood T cells in healthy people across ages. Alongside a J-beta primer mix, a sample-barcoded 5' primer served in a second PCR lasting roughly 7 to 12 cycles. Via MiXCR, TCRdb re-called the 5' RACE reads, giving one row per CDR3 protein. The sample holds around 780,000 distinct CDR3 sequences, 45% to 70% seen once. Sequenced input: blood. The receptors were sampled from a man aged 35 to 55 in good health.

The sample holds many counts of this clonotype. CDR3 bases: TGTGCCAGCAGCTTAACGGACAGTATCTATGGCTACACCTTC. As protein: CASSLTDSIYGYTF. The rearrangement uses TRBV7-3 and TRBJ1-2; tentatively, D is TRBD1 (6 bases). The CDR3 sequence is 14 residues long. The ends were cut back, 0 bases at V and 4 bases at J, with 9 bases in the middle. The germline V gene has CDR1 SGHTA and CDR2 FQGTGA.

The chain joins TRBV7-2 to TRBJ2-1; possible D gene TRBD2, 5 bases. Germline loops: CDR1 SGHTA, CDR2 FQGNSA. V gave up 4 bases and J gave up 5 bases, with 18 bases separating them. This CDR3 spans 16 amino acids. CDR3 protein: CASSSPTSNPHNEQFF. For the CDR3, the DNA is TGTGCCAGCAGCTCCCCAACTAGTAACCCACACAATGAGCAGTTCTTC.

This clonotype occurred a few times. The chain has TRBV28 and TRBJ2-7; D is uncertain. From germline, CDR1 is MDHEN and CDR2 SYDVKM. Trimming pared 6 bases from V and 3 bases from J, leaving 12 bases between. There are 13 residues in the CDR3. The CDR3 reads CASSTGWGYEQYF. The CDR3 DNA sequence: TGTGCCAGCAGCACCGGATGGGGCTACGAGCAGTACTTC.

This clonotype was counted once. This chain connects TRBV5-6 to TRBJ2-7, with a possible D match to TRBD1 (5 bases). The length of the CDR3 is 16 residues. Trimming cost V 4 bases and J 2 bases, with 19 bases left between them. Germline V gene lookup returns CDR1 SGHDT and CDR2 YYEEEE. The CDR3 is CASSSTPPEGAYEQYF. The CDR3 DNA follows: TGTGCCAGCAGCAGCACCCCTCCGGAAGGGGCCTACGAGCAGTACTTC. Together with reference TRBV5-6 and TRBJ2-7, the CDR3 gives the full variable domain: DAGVTQSPTHLIKTRGQQVTLRCSPKSGHDTVSWYQQALGQGPQFIFQYYEEEERQRGNFPDRFSGHQFPNYSSELNVNALLLGDSALYLCASSSTPPEGAYEQYFGPGTRLTVT.

This clonotype appeared many times. The chain links TRBV7-6 to TRBJ2-3; TRBD1 is a possible D gene (6 bases). Trimming left V 5 bases short and J 0 bases short, with 12 bases between. Germline V gene sequence: CDR1 SGHVS, CDR2 FNYEAQ. The CDR3 extends over 15 amino acids. The CDR3 coding sequence is TGTGCCAGCAGCCTCGGGACACCGAGCACAGATACGCAGTATTTT. It is translated as CASSLGTPSTDTQYF.

The chain carries TRBV2 and TRBJ2-5, with a possible D match to TRBD2 (6 bases). The germline gives CDR1 SNHLY, CDR2 FYNNEI. The CDR3 is made up of 13 amino acids. With 8 bases removed from V and 2 bases from J, the gap between germline ends came to 12 bases. CDR3: CASPVLAQETQYF. CDR3 coding DNA: TGTGCCAGCCCCGTGCTAGCGCAAGAGACCCAGTACTTC.

The CDR3 loop reads CSARDRQGNYEQYF. The CDR3 DNA sequence: TGCAGTGCTAGAGATAGACAGGGGAACTACGAGCAGTACTTC. The V and J genes are TRBV20-1 and TRBJ2-5, with 8 nucleotides matching TRBD1. Near its end, the DNA agrees better with TRBJ2-7, so the J call may be wrong. Germline V gene data show CDR1 as DFQATT and CDR2 as SNEGSKA (reference sequence). The CDR3 covers 14 residues.

This clonotype has just one count. The V and J genes are TRBV12-3 or TRBV12-4 and TRBJ2-5; D remains unclear. The CDR3 is made up of 12 amino acids. V lost 4 bases and J 9 bases, leaving 12 bases between the germline ends. The CDR3 DNA reads TGTGCCAGCAGTTACATTAGGTCGGCCCAGTACTTC. Protein sequence: CASSYIRSAQYF.

In its sample, this clonotype was seen a few times. The chain employs TRBV29-1 and TRBJ2-7, with D perhaps being TRBD1 or TRBD2 (5 bases each). Germline V gene lookup returns CDR1 SQVTM and CDR2 ANQGSEA. The V gene lost 6 bases and the J gene lost 6 bases, with 15 bases spanning the gap. The CDR3 is 12 residues long. This chain's CDR3 is CSVETGAREQYF. The DNA for the CDR3 is TGCAGCGTCGAAACCGGGGCTCGCGAGCAGTACTTC.

The gene calls are TRBV5-5 and TRBJ2-5; the match to TRBD1 covers 7 bases. This CDR3 comprises 17 residues. Germline CDR1 SGHKS, CDR2 YYEKEE (reference sequence). The J segment lost 4 bases and the V segment lost 4 bases, leaving 16 bases of the junction unmatched. CDR3 DNA: TGTGCCAGCAGCCCGGGTCGGGACAGCCTTTTTGGAGAGACCCAGTACTTC. Translation gives CASSPGRDSLFGETQYF.

This clonotype was recorded a few times. V usage is TRBV3-1 and J usage is TRBJ2-5; no clear D gene. The germline V and J ends were trimmed by 1 base and 11 bases, with 20 bases remaining between them. CDR3 length equals 15 residues. Looked up from germline, CDR1 is LGHDT and CDR2 is YNNKEL (reference sequence). The CDR3: CASSQAPLIYNEQYF. The CDR3 coding sequence is TGTGCCAGCAGCCAAGCGCCCCTCATTTACAATGAGCAGTACTTC.

CDR3 bases: TGTGCCAGCACTCCGGACAGGGTCTCCTACGAGCAGTACTTC. This encodes CASTPDRVSYEQYF. V and J are TRBV28 and TRBJ2-4; the match to TRBD1 covers 8 bases. The end of the DNA aligns better with TRBJ2-7, so the J call may be wrong. The CDR3 length is 14 residues. Germline V lookup: CDR1 MDHEN, CDR2 SYDVKM.

The rearrangement uses TRBV25-1 and TRBJ2-7; the match to TRBD2 covers 8 bases. This CDR3 spans 12 amino acids. Germline loops: CDR1 MGHDK, CDR2 SYGVNS. The junction had 2 bases not matched to a gene; V was cut back by 7 bases and J by 3 bases. The CDR3 spells CASTTSGYEQYF. The CDR3 nucleotides read TGTGCCAGCACAACTAGCGGCTACGAGCAGTACTTC.

The count of this clonotype is one. The chain combines TRBV11-2 with TRBJ2-5, with a tentative D call TRBD2 (6 bases). Trimming shortened V by 0 bases and J by 7 bases, and 24 bases separated the two germline ends. This CDR3 has 18 amino acids. Germline values: CDR1 SGHAT, CDR2 FQNNGV. The CDR3 sequence: CASSLDKLARARDGTQYF. For the CDR3, the DNA is TGTGCCAGCAGCTTAGATAAACTAGCCCGGGCGAGGGATGGGACCCAGTACTTC.

The chain carries TRBV5-6 and TRBJ1-2, with unresolved D. V lost 1 base to trimming and J lost 3 bases, with 7 bases between them. Germline loops: CDR1 SGHDT, CDR2 YYEEEE. The CDR3 is made up of 13 amino acids. The CDR3 DNA follows: TGTGCCAGCAGCTTGAGCGCGGACTATGGCTACACCTTC. Its protein product is CASSLSADYGYTF.

The chain employs TRBV7-2 and TRBJ2-7; D possibly matches TRBD1 or TRBD2 (5 bases each). V gave up 5 bases and J gave up 5 bases, with 16 bases separating them. CDR3 length: 14 amino acids. Germline-derived CDR1 and CDR2 are SGHTA and FQGNSA. CDR3 sequence reads: CASSQRGVIHEQYF. Written as DNA, the CDR3 is TGTGCCAGCAGCCAACGAGGGGTGATCCACGAGCAGTACTTC. The full variable domain, rest sourced from reference TRBV7-2 and TRBJ2-7, is GAGVSQSPSNKVTEKGKDVELRCDPISGHTALYWYRQSLGQGLEFLIYFQGNSAPDKSGLPSDRFSAERTGGSVSTLTIQRTQQEDSAVYLCASSQRGVIHEQYFGPGTRLTVT.

The J gene is TRBJ1-2, the V gene TRBV7-2; 7 bases align to TRBD1. CDR1 is SGHTA and CDR2 is FQGNSA in the germline V gene. V lost 5 bases, J lost 4 bases, and 10 bases stayed unmatched. CDR3 length: 15 residues. The CDR3 spells CASSPLTGTVYGYTF. The CDR3 DNA is TGTGCCAGCAGCCCACTAACCGGGACAGTCTATGGCTACACCTTC.

This chain joins TRBV12-3 or TRBV12-4 and TRBJ1-2; D is possibly TRBD1 (6 bases). The length of the CDR3 is 14 residues. Trimming removed 2 bases at V and 4 bases at J, with 11 bases between. The CDR3 DNA is TGTGCCAGCAGTTTAACCCCAGGGGCCTATGGCTACACCTTC. Translated: CASSLTPGAYGYTF.

The CDR3 DNA is TGTGCCAGCAAAACCCTGACAAGCACAGATACGCAGTATTTT. As protein: CASKTLTSTDTQYF. This chain uses TRBV12-3 or TRBV12-4 with TRBJ2-3; the D is unclear. This CDR3 comprises 14 residues. V lost 7 bases and J lost 0, with 11 bases in between.

The table lists this clonotype with a few counts. The rearrangement joins TRBV28 to TRBJ2-5; D is uncertain. Germline CDR1 and CDR2: MDHEN and SYDVKM. The CDR3 is made up of 13 amino acids. Trimming took 4 bases from V and 4 from J, leaving 10 bases between them. In DNA, the CDR3 is TGTGCCAGCAGTTCCTCGATGGGAGAGACCCAGTACTTC. Translated: CASSSSMGETQYF. Supplemented by reference TRBV28 and TRBJ2-5, the full variable domain reads DVKVTQSSRYLVKRTGEKVFLECVQDMDHENMFWYRQDPGLGLRLIYFSYDVKMKEKGDIPEGYSVSREKKERFSLILESASTNQTSMYLCASSSSMGETQYFGPGTRLLVL.

The rearrangement links TRBV28 to TRBJ2-4; D gene uncertain. The J call may be wrong; the DNA end is better matched by TRBJ2-5. The CDR3 runs 13 residues. Germline V gene data show CDR1 as MDHEN and CDR2 as SYDVKM. This CDR3 is CASSLSGAETQYF. CDR3 nucleotides: TGTGCCAGCAGTTTATCCGGAGCGGAGACCCAGTACTTC.

The chain combines TRBV5-1 with TRBJ1-3, with unresolved D. Trimming pared 7 bases from V and 4 bases from J, leaving 15 bases between. Germline-derived CDR1 and CDR2 are SGHRS and YFSETQ. This CDR3 contains 14 residues. CDR3 sequence reads: CASSGPTAGNTIYF. CDR3 DNA sequence: TGCGCCAGCTCCGGACCGACGGCGGGAAACACCATATATTTT. Full variable domain (remainder filled in from reference TRBV5-1 and TRBJ1-3): KAGVTQTPRYLIKTRGQQVTLSCSPISGHRSVSWYQQTPGQGLQFLFEYFSETQRNKGNFPGRFSGRQFSNSRSEMNVSTLELGDSALYLCASSGPTAGNTIYFGEGSWLTVV.

This clonotype was recorded only once. The chain is built from TRBV27 and TRBJ1-4, with D possibly TRBD1 on 6 matching bases. V dropped 5 bases and J dropped 8 bases, with 18 bases sitting between them. Germline CDR1 reads MNHEY; CDR2 reads SMNVEV (reference sequence). The CDR3 runs to 15 residues. The CDR3 nucleotides read TGTGCCAGCAGTCCTCAAACAGGGTACGGGGAAAAACTGTTTTTT. This encodes CASSPQTGYGEKLFF.

The chain is built from TRBV28 and TRBJ1-6; 7 positions agree with TRBD1. Unmatched junction bases numbered 0, after V lost 0 bases and J lost 7 bases. CDR1 is MDHEN, CDR2 SYDVKM, per germline. The length of the CDR3 is 14 residues. The CDR3 region has the DNA TGTGCCAGCAGTTTATGGACAGGGAATTCACCCCTCCACTTT. Translating gives CASSLWTGNSPLHF. Supplemented by reference TRBV28 and TRBJ1-6, the full variable domain reads DVKVTQSSRYLVKRTGEKVFLECVQDMDHENMFWYRQDPGLGLRLIYFSYDVKMKEKGDIPEGYSVSREKKERFSLILESASTNQTSMYLCASSLWTGNSPLHFGNGTRLTVT.

V is TRBV29-1 and J is TRBJ2-4; the D gene could be TRBD1 or TRBD2 (5 bases each). This CDR3 is built from 18 residues. V lost 7 bases and J 0 bases, leaving 25 bases between the germline ends. CDR1 is SQVTM and CDR2 is ANQGSEA in the germline V gene. In nucleotides, the CDR3 is TGCAGCGGTTGGACACCCAAAGGTTTGAGGGGAGCCAAAAACATTCAGTACTTC. It encodes CSGWTPKGLRGAKNIQYF.

The V call is TRBV5-5, the J call TRBJ2-5; D possibly corresponds to TRBD2 (5 bases). The germline V and J ends were trimmed by 3 bases and 6 bases, with 9 bases remaining between them. CDR3 length: 12 residues. Per the germline V gene, CDR1 is SGHKS and CDR2 is YYEKEE (reference sequence). CDR3 loop: CASSSADQTQYF. For the CDR3, the DNA is TGTGCCAGCAGCTCAGCGGATCAGACCCAGTACTTC.

This chain joins TRBV7-4 and TRBJ1-5; the D is unclear. CDR1 is SGHVT and CDR2 is SQSDAQ in the germline V gene. V shed 5 bases and J shed 3 bases, with 2 bases lying between them. This CDR3 region has 11 residues. As DNA, the CDR3 is TGTGCCAGCAGCCCCAATCAGCCCCAGCATTTT. Protein product: CASSPNQPQHF.

The V gene is TRBV28, the J gene TRBJ2-5, with a possible D match to TRBD2 (6 bases). TRBJ2-7 explains the end of the DNA better; the J call may be wrong. In germline, CDR1 is MDHEN, CDR2 SYDVKM. The CDR3 covers 16 residues. The CDR3 region has the DNA TGTGCCAGCGCAGGCACGGGTGGACGGGGGACCTACGAGCAGTACTTC. This sequence encodes CASAGTGGRGTYEQYF.